The rows below give T cell receptor beta chains drawn from one sample of a study of radiotherapy plus CTLA-4 blockade in lung cancer. The repertoire was sequenced with immunoSEQ multiplex PCR; TCRdb's copy has only in-frame clones and lacks some. The table has around 110,000 clones, around 90% seen once; the top ten hold over 6%. This sample comprised peripheral blood, obtained from a patient treated with radiotherapy plus ipilimumab. These receptors were collected from a human donor with non-small cell lung cancer that progressed on radiotherapy plus ipilimumab. The CDR3 runs from the conserved cysteine through the conserved F or W. The D gene is left open where the match is weak.

>.|TRBV7-8|TRBJ2-1
TGTGCCAGCACCCCTTCGGGTAGCTCCTACAATGAGCAGTTCTTC
CASTPSGSSYNEQFF
>.|TRBV5-1|TRBJ1-2
TGCGCCAGCAGGCAGGTTAACTATGGCTACACCTTC
CASRQVNYGYTF
>TRBD1|TRBV18|TRBJ2-7
TGTGCCAGCTCACTAGGACAGGGGGACGGTTACCCAATTTACGAGCAGTACTTC
CASSLGQGDGYPIYEQYF
>.|TRBV6-5|TRBJ2-3
TGTGCCAGCAGTTACCAAGGATCCACAGATACGCAGTATTTT
CASSYQGSTDTQYF
>.|TRBV19|TRBJ1-1
TGTGCCAGTAGTTGGGGGCCCACTGAAGCTTTCTTT
CASSWGPTEAFF
>TRBD2|TRBV19|TRBJ2-1
TGTGCCAGTAGTGCCGGGACTAGCGGGAGACCTGAGCAGTTCTTC
CASSAGTSGRPEQFF
>.|TRBV6-1|TRBJ2-1
TGTGCCAGCAGTGAACTTTCGGCCAGCTCCTACAATGAGCAGTTCTTC
CASSELSASSYNEQFF
>.|TRBV14|TRBJ1-1
TGTGCCAGCAGCGACTTGCGCGGGGGGGGGAACACTGAAGCTTTCTTT
CASSDLRGGGNTEAFF
>TRBD1|TRBV29-1|TRBJ2-7
TGCAGCGTTGAAGACCAATCCGGGACAGGGACCTACGAGCAGTACTTC
CSVEDQSGTGTYEQYF
>.|TRBV6-6|TRBJ1-1
TGTGCCAGCAGTTACTCGGGGGGCAGGGTGGGCACTGAAGCTTTCTTT
CASSYSGGRVGTEAFF
>TRBD2|TRBV9|TRBJ2-1
TGTGCCAGCAGCGAGGCGGGAGTCTCTTACAATGAGCAGTTCTTC
CASSEAGVSYNEQFF
>.|TRBV27|TRBJ1-2
TGTGCCAGCAGCCGGGGGGGGCACTATGGCTACACCTTC
CASSRGGHYGYTF
>.|TRBV5-4|TRBJ1-1
TGTGCCAGCAGCCCAACCGGGACACCCACTGAAGCTTTCTTT
CASSPTGTPTEAFF
>.|TRBV11-3|TRBJ1-1
TGTGCCAGCAGCGAAGGGAGACAGGCGAACACTGAAGCTTTCTTT
CASSEGRQANTEAFF